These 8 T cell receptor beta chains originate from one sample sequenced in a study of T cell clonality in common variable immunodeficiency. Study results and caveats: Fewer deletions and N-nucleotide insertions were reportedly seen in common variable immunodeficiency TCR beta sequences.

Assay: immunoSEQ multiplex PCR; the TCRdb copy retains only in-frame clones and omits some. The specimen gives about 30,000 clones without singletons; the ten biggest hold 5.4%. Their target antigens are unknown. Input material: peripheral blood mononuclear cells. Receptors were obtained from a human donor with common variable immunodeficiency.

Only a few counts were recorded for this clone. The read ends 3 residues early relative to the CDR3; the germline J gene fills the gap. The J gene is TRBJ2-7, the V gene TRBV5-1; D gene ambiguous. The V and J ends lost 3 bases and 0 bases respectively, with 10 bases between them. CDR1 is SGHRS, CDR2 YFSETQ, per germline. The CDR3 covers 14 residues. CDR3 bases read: TGCGCCAGCAGCTACAACACGGGCTCCTACGAG. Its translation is CASSYNTGSYE. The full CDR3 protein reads CASSYNTGSYEQYF. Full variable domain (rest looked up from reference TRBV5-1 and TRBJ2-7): KAGVTQTPRYLIKTRGQQVTLSCSPISGHRSVSWYQQTPGQGLQFLFEYFSETQRNKGNFPGRFSGRQFSNSRSEMNVSTLELGDSALYLCASSYNTGSYEQYFGPGTRLTVT.

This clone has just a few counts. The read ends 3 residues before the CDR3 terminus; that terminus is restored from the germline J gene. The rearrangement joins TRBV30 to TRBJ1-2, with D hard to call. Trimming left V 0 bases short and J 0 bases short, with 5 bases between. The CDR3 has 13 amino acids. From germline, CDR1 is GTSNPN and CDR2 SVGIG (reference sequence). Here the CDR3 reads CAWSVITNYGYTF. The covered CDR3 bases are TGTGCCTGGAGTGTAATAACTAACTATGGC. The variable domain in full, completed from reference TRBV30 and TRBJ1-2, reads SQTIHQWPATLVQPVGSPLSLECTVEGTSNPNLYWYRQAAGRGLQLLFYSVGIGQISSEVPQNLSASRPQDRQFILSSKKLLLSDSGFYLCAWSVITNYGYTFGSGTRLTVV.

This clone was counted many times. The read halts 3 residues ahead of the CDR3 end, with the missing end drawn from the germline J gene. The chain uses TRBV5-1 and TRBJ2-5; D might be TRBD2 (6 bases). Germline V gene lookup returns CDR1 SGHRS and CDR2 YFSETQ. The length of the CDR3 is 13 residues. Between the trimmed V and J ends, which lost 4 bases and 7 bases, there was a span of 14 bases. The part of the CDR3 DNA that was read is TGCGCCAGCAGCCCCACGGGGGACGGGACC. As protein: CASSPTGDGT. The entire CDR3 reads CASSPTGDGTQYF.

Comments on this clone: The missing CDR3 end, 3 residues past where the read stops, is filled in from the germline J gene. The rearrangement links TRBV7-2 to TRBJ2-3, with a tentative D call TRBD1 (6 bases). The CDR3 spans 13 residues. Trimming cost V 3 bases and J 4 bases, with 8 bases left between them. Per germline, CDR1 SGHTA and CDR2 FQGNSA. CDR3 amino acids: CASSFGGADTQYF. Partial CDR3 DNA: TGTGCCAGCAGCTTTGGGGGCGCAGATACG.

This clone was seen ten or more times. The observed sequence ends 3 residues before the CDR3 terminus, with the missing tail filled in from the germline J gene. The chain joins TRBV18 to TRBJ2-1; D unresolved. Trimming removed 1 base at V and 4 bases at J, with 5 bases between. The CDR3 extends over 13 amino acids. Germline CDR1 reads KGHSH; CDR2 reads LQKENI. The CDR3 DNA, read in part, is TGTGCCAGCTCACCACTTACATACAATGAG. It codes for CASSPLTYNE. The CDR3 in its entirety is CASSPLTYNEQFF. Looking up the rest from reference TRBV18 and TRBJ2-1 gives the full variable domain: NAGVMQNPRHLVRRRGQEARLRCSPMKGHSHVYWYRQLPEEGLKFMVYLQKENIIDESGMPKERFSAEFPKEGPSILRIQQVVRGDSAAYFCASSPLTYNEQFFGPGTRLTVL.

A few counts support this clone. The CDR3 loop reads CASSLDPGQPQHF. The sequenced CDR3 bases are TGTGCCAGCAGCTTAGATCCCGGTCAGCCC. V gene TRBV11-2 combines with J gene TRBJ1-5; D is uncertain. With the read ending 3 residues before the CDR3 end, the germline J gene is used to fill in that end. Germline loops: CDR1 SGHAT, CDR2 FQNNGV. The CDR3 contains 13 residues. Trimming shortened V by 0 bases and J by 6 bases, and 6 bases separated the two germline ends.

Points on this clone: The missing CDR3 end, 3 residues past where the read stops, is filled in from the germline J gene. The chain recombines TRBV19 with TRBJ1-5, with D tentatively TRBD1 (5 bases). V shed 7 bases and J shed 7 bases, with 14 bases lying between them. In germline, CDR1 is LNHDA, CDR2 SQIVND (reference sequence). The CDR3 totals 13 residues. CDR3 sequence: CASTRTYGQPQHF. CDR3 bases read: TGTGCCAGTACCCGGACATATGGGCAGCCC.

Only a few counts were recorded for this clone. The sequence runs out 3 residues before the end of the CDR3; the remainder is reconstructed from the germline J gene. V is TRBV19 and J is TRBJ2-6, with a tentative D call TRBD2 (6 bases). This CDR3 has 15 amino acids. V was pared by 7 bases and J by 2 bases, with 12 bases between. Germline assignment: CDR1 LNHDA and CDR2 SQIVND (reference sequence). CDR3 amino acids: CASTPAGPGANVLTF. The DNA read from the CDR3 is TGTGCCAGTACCCCGGCGGGGCCTGGGGCCAACGTC.